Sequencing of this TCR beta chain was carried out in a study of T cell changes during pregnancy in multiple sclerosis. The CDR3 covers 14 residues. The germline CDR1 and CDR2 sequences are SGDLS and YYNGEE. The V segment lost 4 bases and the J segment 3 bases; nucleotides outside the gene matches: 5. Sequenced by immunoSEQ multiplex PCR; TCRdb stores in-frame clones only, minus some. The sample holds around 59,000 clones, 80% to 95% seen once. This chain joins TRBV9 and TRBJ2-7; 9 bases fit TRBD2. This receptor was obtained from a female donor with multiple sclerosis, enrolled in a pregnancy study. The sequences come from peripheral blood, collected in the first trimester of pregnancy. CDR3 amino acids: CASSPGTSSYEQYF. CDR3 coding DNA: TGTGCCAGCAGCCCAGGGACTAGCAGCTACGAGCAGTACTTC.